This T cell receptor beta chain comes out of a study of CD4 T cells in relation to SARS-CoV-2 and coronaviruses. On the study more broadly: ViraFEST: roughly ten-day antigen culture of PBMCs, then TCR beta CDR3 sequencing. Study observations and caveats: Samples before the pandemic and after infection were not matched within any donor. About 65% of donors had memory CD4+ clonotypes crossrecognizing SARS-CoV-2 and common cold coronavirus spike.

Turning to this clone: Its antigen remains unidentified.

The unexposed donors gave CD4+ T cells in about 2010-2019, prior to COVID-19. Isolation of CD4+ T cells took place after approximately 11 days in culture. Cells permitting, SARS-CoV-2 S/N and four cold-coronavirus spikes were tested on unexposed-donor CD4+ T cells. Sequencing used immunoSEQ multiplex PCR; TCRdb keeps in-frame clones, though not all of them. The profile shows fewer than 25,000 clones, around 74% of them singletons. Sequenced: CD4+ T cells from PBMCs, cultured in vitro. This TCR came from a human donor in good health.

The CDR3 bases are TGTGCCAGCAGTAACAGAAGGACTAGCGGGAGAGATCAAGAGACCCAGTACTTC. This codes for CASSNRRTSGRDQETQYF. The rearrangement uses TRBV27 and TRBJ2-5; 13 bases agree with TRBD2. Germline loops: CDR1 MNHEY, CDR2 SMNVEV (reference sequence). The CDR3 is 18 amino acids. Germline trimming cut 5 bases from V and 2 bases from J; bases unmatched to any gene: 11.